Listed here are 17 T cell receptor beta chains from one sample, sequenced in a study of blood T cell repertoires in COVID-19. Some clones are missing from TCRdb's copy, which holds only in-frame ones; the method was immunoSEQ multiplex PCR. The sample has 75,000 to 100,000 clones, about 89% seen once. The sequencing sample was made of peripheral blood. The receptors here all came from a human donor with acute or convalescent COVID-19. The donor label of this sample is uncertain.

Comment on this clone: The junction differs from germline at one of its ends, possibly a read error. The genes are TRBV3-1 (or the pseudogene TRBV3-2) and TRBJ1-2, with D possibly matching TRBD1 (5 bases). The CDR3 spans 14 residues. The germline CDR1 and CDR2 sequences are LGHDT and YNNKEL (reference sequence). The CDR3 sequence is CASSPSGGGTRVAF. In nucleotides, the CDR3 is TGTGCCAGCAGCCCATCAGGAGGAGGGACTAGGGTGGCCTTC.

The V and J genes are TRBV5-4 and TRBJ2-7, with TRBD1 matching 11 bases. J lost 4 bases, V lost 3 bases, and 6 bases had no gene match. Germline assignment: CDR1 SGHNT and CDR2 YYREEE (reference sequence). This CDR3 comprises 15 residues. The CDR3 sequence is CASSSGQGAAYEQYF. DNA of the CDR3: TGTGCCAGCAGCTCAGGACAGGGGGCAGCATACGAGCAGTACTTC.

The CDR3 region has the DNA TGTGCCAGCATGACCCGAAACAGTTTTTCTGGAAACACCATATATTTT. It translates to CASMTRNSFSGNTIYF. The chain has TRBV7-2 and TRBJ1-3; no clear D. Trimming removed 7 bases at V and 1 base at J, with 17 bases between. The CDR3 contains 16 residues. Germline lookup yields CDR1 SGHTA and CDR2 FQGNSA.

This rearrangement joins TRBV6-5 to TRBJ2-3, with D possibly being TRBD2 (6 bases). Trimming removed 1 base at V and 2 bases at J, with 10 bases between. CDR1 is MNHEY, CDR2 SVGAGI, per germline. The CDR3 consists of 15 residues. The CDR3 nucleotides read TGTGCCAGCAGTTACTGGGGGGTTTCCACAGATACGCAGTATTTT. It yields the protein CASSYWGVSTDTQYF.

The chain has TRBV6-2 or TRBV6-3 and TRBJ2-1; TRBD2 might be the D (5 bases). The CDR3 totals 11 residues. Trimming stripped 6 bases from V and 11 bases from J, with 11 bases between. Germline-derived CDR1 and CDR2 are MNHEY and SVGEGT. The CDR3 sequence: CASSHGIKQFF. CDR3 nucleotides: TGTGCCAGCAGCCACGGGATAAAGCAGTTCTTC.

The CDR3 loop is CASSPGADYSNQPQHF. The CDR3 DNA follows: TGCGCCAGCAGCCCTGGGGCTGATTATAGCAATCAGCCCCAGCATTTT. This chain uses TRBV5-1 with TRBJ1-5; D might be TRBD1 (5 bases). Per germline, CDR1 SGHRS and CDR2 YFSETQ. The V and J ends lost 4 bases and 0 bases respectively, with 14 bases between them. This CDR3 contains 16 residues.

The chain has TRBV28 and TRBJ1-2, with 8 nucleotides matching TRBD1. CDR1 and CDR2 (germline): MDHEN, SYDVKM. This CDR3 has 14 amino acids. With 4 bases clipped from V and 3 bases from J, the junction kept 4 bases outside the gene matches. The chain's CDR3 is CASSSRQGHYGYTF. In DNA, the CDR3 is TGTGCCAGCAGTTCCCGACAGGGGCACTATGGCTACACCTTC.

The chain uses TRBV11-2 and TRBJ2-2; 9 bases match TRBD2. The CDR3 sequence is 15 residues long. V dropped 2 bases and J dropped 5; count of bases not matched to a gene: 3. Looked up from germline, CDR1 is SGHAT and CDR2 is FQNNGV. The CDR3 region is CASSLSLAGTGELFF. The CDR3 bases are TGTGCCAGCAGCTTAAGCCTAGCGGGGACCGGGGAGCTGTTTTTT. Full variable domain (missing parts from reference TRBV11-2 and TRBJ2-2): EAGVAQSPRYKIIEKRQSVAFWCNPISGHATLYWYQQILGQGPKLLIQFQNNGVVDDSQLPKDRFSAERLKGVDSTLKIQPAKLEDSAVYLCASSLSLAGTGELFFGEGSRLTVL.

The rearrangement uses TRBV30 and TRBJ1-2; D not certain. The V and J ends lost 0 bases and 0 bases respectively, with 11 bases between them. The germline V gene encodes CDR1 GTSNPN and CDR2 SVGIG (reference sequence). This CDR3 has 15 residues. CDR3 bases: TGTGCCTGGAGTGTTTCGCTCGGAGCTAACTATGGCTACACCTTC. Its protein product is CAWSVSLGANYGYTF.

CDR3 sequence reads: CASSFQGTSNNEQFF. CDR3 coding DNA: TGTGCCAGCAGCTTCCAGGGGACATCCAACAATGAGCAGTTCTTC. The chain has TRBV7-2 and TRBJ2-1; TRBD1 is a possible D gene (6 bases). Between the trimmed V and J ends, which lost 3 bases and 5 bases, there was a span of 14 bases. This CDR3 is 15 amino acids long. The germline V gene encodes CDR1 SGHTA and CDR2 FQGNSA.

The V and J genes are TRBV5-1 and TRBJ2-5, with 9 nucleotides matching TRBD1. V was clipped by 3 bases and J by 5 bases; unmatched bases: 8. This CDR3 spans 15 amino acids. The germline gives CDR1 SGHRS, CDR2 YFSETQ. In DNA, the CDR3 is TGCGCCAGCAGCTCCGGGACAGGGACAGGGGAGACCCAGTACTTC. Translated, it gives CASSSGTGTGETQYF. The variable domain in full, completed from reference TRBV5-1 and TRBJ2-5, reads KAGVTQTPRYLIKTRGQQVTLSCSPISGHRSVSWYQQTPGQGLQFLFEYFSETQRNKGNFPGRFSGRQFSNSRSEMNVSTLELGDSALYLCASSSGTGTGETQYFGPGTRLLVL.

The V call is TRBV27, the J call TRBJ2-7, with D possibly being TRBD1 (5 bases). Germline CDR1 and CDR2: MNHEY and SMNVEV (reference sequence). The CDR3 consists of 15 residues. The V end was cut by 6 bases, the J end by 0 bases, with 15 bases between. This chain's CDR3 is CASRVDRDFSYEQYF. CDR3 nucleotide sequence: TGTGCCAGCAGGGTTGACAGAGATTTCTCCTACGAGCAGTACTTC.

The rearrangement links TRBV13 to TRBJ1-3; no clear D. The CDR3 extends over 19 amino acids. Germline loops: CDR1 PRHDT, CDR2 FYEKMQ (reference sequence). V shed 1 base and J shed 0 bases, with 19 bases lying between them. The CDR3 loop is CASSLAAVSEDYSGNTIYF. Here the CDR3 DNA reads TGTGCCAGCAGCTTAGCGGCAGTGTCGGAAGACTACTCTGGAAACACCATATATTTT.

This clone has just one count. This chain links TRBV5-1 with TRBJ2-3, with TRBD1 identical over 10 bases. Germline V gene sequence: CDR1 SGHRS, CDR2 YFSETQ. J lost 4 bases, V lost 4 bases, and 9 bases had no gene match. CDR3 size: 16 residues. CDR3 loop: CASSQQGQGRADTQYF. The CDR3 bases are TGCGCCAGCAGCCAACAGGGACAGGGGCGCGCAGATACGCAGTATTTT. The variable domain in full, completed from reference TRBV5-1 and TRBJ2-3, reads KAGVTQTPRYLIKTRGQQVTLSCSPISGHRSVSWYQQTPGQGLQFLFEYFSETQRNKGNFPGRFSGRQFSNSRSEMNVSTLELGDSALYLCASSQQGQGRADTQYFGPGTRLTVL.

The V gene is TRBV13, the J gene TRBJ2-7, with 9 nucleotides matching TRBD1. This CDR3 spans 15 amino acids. Germline CDR1 PRHDT, CDR2 FYEKMQ (reference sequence). V was clipped by 2 bases and J by 6 bases; unmatched bases: 8. CDR3 residues: CASSLRGADRGEQYF. In nucleotides, the CDR3 is TGTGCCAGCAGCTTAAGAGGTGCGGACAGGGGCGAGCAGTACTTC.

The chain employs TRBV4-1 and TRBJ2-7; 14 nucleotides align to TRBD2. The CDR3 is 19 residues long. The V gene's germline CDR1 is MGHRA and CDR2 YSYEKL. Trimming at V came to 0 bases and at J to 3 bases, leaving 10 bases not matched to a gene. CDR3 in amino acids: CASSQDAGGLAGGIYEQYF. CDR3 in DNA: TGCGCCAGCAGCCAAGATGCCGGTGGACTAGCGGGGGGTATCTACGAGCAGTACTTC.

In nucleotides, the CDR3 is TGTGCCAGCAGGAGGGAACTAGCGGGGGGGACCGGGGAGCTGTTTTTT. Translation gives CASRRELAGGTGELFF. The chain recombines TRBV27 with TRBJ2-2, with 13 nucleotides matching TRBD2. The germline CDR1 and CDR2 sequences are MNHEY and SMNVEV (reference sequence). The CDR3 is 16 amino acids. V was clipped by 6 bases and J by 5 bases; unmatched bases: 6.